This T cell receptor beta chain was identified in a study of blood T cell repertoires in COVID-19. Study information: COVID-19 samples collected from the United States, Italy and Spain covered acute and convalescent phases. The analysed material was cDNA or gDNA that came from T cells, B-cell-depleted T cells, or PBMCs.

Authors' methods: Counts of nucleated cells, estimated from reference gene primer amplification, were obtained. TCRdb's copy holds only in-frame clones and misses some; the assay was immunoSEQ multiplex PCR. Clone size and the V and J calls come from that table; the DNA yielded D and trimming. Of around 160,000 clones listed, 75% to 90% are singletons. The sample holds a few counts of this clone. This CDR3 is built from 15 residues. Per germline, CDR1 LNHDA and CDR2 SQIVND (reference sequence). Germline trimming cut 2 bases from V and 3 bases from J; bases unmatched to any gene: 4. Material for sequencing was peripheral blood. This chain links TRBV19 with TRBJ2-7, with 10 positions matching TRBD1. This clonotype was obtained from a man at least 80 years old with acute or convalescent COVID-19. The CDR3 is CASSITGTGVYEQYF. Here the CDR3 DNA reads TGTGCCAGTAGTATAACCGGGACAGGGGTCTACGAGCAGTACTTC.